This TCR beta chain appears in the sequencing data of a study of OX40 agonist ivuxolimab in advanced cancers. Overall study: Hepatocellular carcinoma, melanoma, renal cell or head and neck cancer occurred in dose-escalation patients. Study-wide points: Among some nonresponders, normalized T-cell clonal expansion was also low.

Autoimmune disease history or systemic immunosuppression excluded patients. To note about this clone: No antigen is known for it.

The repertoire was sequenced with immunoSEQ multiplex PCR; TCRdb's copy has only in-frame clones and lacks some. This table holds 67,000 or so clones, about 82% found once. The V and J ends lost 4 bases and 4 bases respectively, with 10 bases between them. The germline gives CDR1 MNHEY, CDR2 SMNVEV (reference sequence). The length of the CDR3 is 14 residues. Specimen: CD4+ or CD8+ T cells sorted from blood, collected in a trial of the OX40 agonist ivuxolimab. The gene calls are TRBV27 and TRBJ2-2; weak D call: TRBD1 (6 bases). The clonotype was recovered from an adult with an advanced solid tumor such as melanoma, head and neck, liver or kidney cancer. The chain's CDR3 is CASSYSRGTGELFF. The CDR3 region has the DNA TGTGCCAGCAGTTACTCCAGGGGCACCGGGGAGCTGTTTTTT.